The present T cell receptor (beta chain) was sequenced within a study of T cells in Graves' hyperthyroidism and ophthalmopathy. Overall study findings and caveats: In simple terms, a model built on 13 V-J features told ophthalmopathy apart from stable hyperthyroidism. Most thyroid clonotypes with frequency above 0.001 were detected in blood.

This clonotype was counted ten times or more. Antigen unknown. Ophthalmopathy cases met thresholds of Clinical Activity Score at least 3, NOSPECS grade at least 4 and duration under 3 months. Out of less than 12 ml of fresh peripheral blood came the PBMCs. Looked up from germline, CDR1 is SNHLY and CDR2 is FYNNEI. The ends lost 0 bases at V and 5 bases at J; junction bases unmatched: 7. There are 17 residues in the CDR3. The source material, RNA transcripts, was used to amplify TCR beta CDR3 regions. Primed by the HTBI set, a first-round RT-PCR was run on the TCR CDR3. One entry per CDR3 protein results from TCRdb running MiXCR on the multiplex PCR reads. The sample contains under 600,000 distinct CDR3 sequences, around 16% of which appear only once.

The receptor was derived from a woman aged 40 to 49 with Graves' ophthalmopathy. This chain uses TRBV2 with TRBJ2-5; 12 bases line up with TRBD2. Sequenced input: blood. The CDR3 coding sequence is TGTGCCAGCAGTGAAGCGCTAGCGGGAGGGCCGGAGGAGACCCAGTACTTC. Translating gives CASSEALAGGPEETQYF. The whole variable domain, remainder taken from reference TRBV2 and TRBJ2-5, is EPEVTQTPSHQVTQMGQEVILRCVPISNHLYFYWYRQILGQKVEFLVSFYNNEISEKSEIFDDQFSVERPDGSNFTLKIRSTKLEDSAMYFCASSEALAGGPEETQYFGPGTRLLVL.